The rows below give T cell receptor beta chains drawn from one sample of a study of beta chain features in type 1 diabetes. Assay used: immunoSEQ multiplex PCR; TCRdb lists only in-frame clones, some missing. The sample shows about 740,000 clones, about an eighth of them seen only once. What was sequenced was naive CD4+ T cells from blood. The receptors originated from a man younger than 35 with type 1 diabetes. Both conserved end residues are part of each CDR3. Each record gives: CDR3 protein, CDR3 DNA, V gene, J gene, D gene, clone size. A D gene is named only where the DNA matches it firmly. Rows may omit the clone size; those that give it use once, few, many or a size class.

CDR3aa: CASQRGTGADTQYF; CDR3nt: TGTGCCAGCCAGCGAGGGACAGGGGCAGATACGCAGTATTTT; v_gene: TRBV7-9; j_gene: TRBJ2-3; d_gene: TRBD1; abundance: few
CDR3aa: CAWNQVDYGYTF; CDR3nt: TGTGCCTGGAACCAGGTCGACTATGGCTACACCTTC; v_gene: TRBV30; j_gene: TRBJ1-2; d_gene: .; abundance: .
CDR3aa: CASSPFLGTTFKNIQYF; CDR3nt: TGTGCCAGCAGCCCCTTTTTGGGTACTACCTTCAAAAACATTCAGTACTTC; v_gene: TRBV5-6; j_gene: TRBJ2-4; d_gene: .; abundance: few
CDR3aa: CASSLYRENTEAFF; CDR3nt: TGTGCCAGCAGTTTATACAGGGAAAACACTGAAGCTTTCTTT; v_gene: TRBV28; j_gene: TRBJ1-1; d_gene: .; abundance: .
CDR3aa: CASSPELTGMNYGYTF; CDR3nt: TGCGCCAGCAGCCCGGAACTGACAGGGATGAACTATGGCTACACCTTC; v_gene: TRBV4-1; j_gene: TRBJ1-2; d_gene: TRBD1; abundance: .
CDR3aa: CASSYTGTWGEVGYTF; CDR3nt: TGTGCCAGCAGTTACACAGGGACTTGGGGCGAGGTTGGCTACACCTTC; v_gene: TRBV6-5; j_gene: TRBJ1-2; d_gene: .; abundance: .
CDR3aa: CASSPRDRKKETQYF; CDR3nt: TGTGCCAGCAGTCCAAGGGACAGAAAAAAAGAGACCCAGTACTTC; v_gene: TRBV27; j_gene: TRBJ2-5; d_gene: TRBD1; abundance: .
CDR3aa: CASSRGAPTDTQYF; CDR3nt: TGTGCCAGTAGCCGGGGGGCCCCCACAGATACGCAGTATTTT; v_gene: TRBV19; j_gene: TRBJ2-3; d_gene: .; abundance: few
CDR3aa: CASSFRTGRSTGELFF; CDR3nt: TGTGCCAGCAGTTTCCGGACAGGTCGAAGCACCGGGGAGCTGTTTTTT; v_gene: TRBV27; j_gene: TRBJ2-2; d_gene: TRBD1; abundance: .
CDR3aa: CASTATGINQPQHF; CDR3nt: TGTGCCAGCACCGCGACAGGGATCAATCAGCCCCAGCATTTT; v_gene: TRBV6-6; j_gene: TRBJ1-5; d_gene: TRBD1; abundance: few
CDR3aa: CASSPQSAGLSPLHF; CDR3nt: TGTGCCAGCAGCCCGCAGTCGGCAGGGTTGTCACCCCTCCACTTT; v_gene: TRBV7-2; j_gene: TRBJ1-6; d_gene: .; abundance: .
CDR3aa: CASREIGLTRGYTF; CDR3nt: TGTGCCAGTAGGGAAATTGGGCTCACGAGAGGCTACACCTTC; v_gene: TRBV19; j_gene: TRBJ1-2; d_gene: .; abundance: .
CDR3aa: CAWSGGNHIKAKNIQYF; CDR3nt: TGTGCCTGGAGTGGTGGTAACCACATCAAAGCCAAAAACATTCAGTACTTC; v_gene: TRBV30; j_gene: TRBJ2-4; d_gene: .; abundance: .
CDR3aa: CASSGQSAHEKLFF; CDR3nt: TGTGCCAGTAGTGGGCAATCGGCGCATGAAAAACTGTTTTTT; v_gene: TRBV19; j_gene: TRBJ1-4; d_gene: .; abundance: .
CDR3aa: CASSLIQQETQYF; CDR3nt: TGTGCCAGCAGCTTAATACAGCAAGAGACCCAGTACTTC; v_gene: TRBV11-2; j_gene: TRBJ2-5; d_gene: .; abundance: .
CDR3aa: CSVEGGTGTSTDTQYF; CDR3nt: TGCAGCGTTGAAGGCGGGACGGGGACAAGCACAGATACGCAGTATTTT; v_gene: TRBV29-1; j_gene: TRBJ2-3; d_gene: .; abundance: .
CDR3aa: CASSPPTGTLEAFF; CDR3nt: TGTGCCAGCAGCCCTCCCACAGGGACCCTTGAAGCTTTCTTT; v_gene: TRBV7-2; j_gene: TRBJ1-1; d_gene: .; abundance: few
CDR3aa: CASSQVGASGLTDTQYF; CDR3nt: TGCGCCAGCAGCCAAGTAGGGGCTAGCGGCCTCACAGATACGCAGTATTTT; v_gene: TRBV4-1; j_gene: TRBJ2-3; d_gene: TRBD2; abundance: .
CDR3aa: CASSRTSGADSYNEQFF; CDR3nt: TGTGCCAGCAGCCGGACTAGCGGGGCCGACTCCTACAATGAGCAGTTCTTC; v_gene: TRBV5-4; j_gene: TRBJ2-1; d_gene: TRBD2; abundance: few
CDR3aa: CASSLPLAGSTDTQYF; CDR3nt: TGTGCCAGCAGTCTCCCGCTAGCGGGTAGCACAGATACGCAGTATTTT; v_gene: TRBV28; j_gene: TRBJ2-3; d_gene: TRBD2; abundance: few
CDR3aa: CASSLGVGENQPQHF; CDR3nt: TGTGCCAGCAGCTTAGGGGTAGGAGAGAATCAGCCCCAGCATTTT; v_gene: TRBV7-6; j_gene: TRBJ1-5; d_gene: .; abundance: few
CDR3aa: CASSARQGYSPLHF; CDR3nt: TGTGCCAGCAGTGCACGACAGGGTTATTCACCCCTCCACTTT; v_gene: TRBV2; j_gene: TRBJ1-6; d_gene: TRBD1; abundance: .
CDR3aa: CASSPQTETSYEQYF; CDR3nt: TGTGCCAGCAGTCCCCAGACAGAAACCTCCTACGAGCAGTACTTC; v_gene: TRBV6-1; j_gene: TRBJ2-7; d_gene: .; abundance: .
CDR3aa: CASSSSHGGENQPQHF; CDR3nt: TGTGCCAGCAGTTCCTCTCACGGGGGCGAAAATCAGCCCCAGCATTTT; v_gene: TRBV6-6; j_gene: TRBJ1-5; d_gene: .; abundance: few
CDR3aa: CASSPPIRGGNTIYF; CDR3nt: TGTGCCAGCAGTCCCCCTATCAGGGGAGGAAACACCATATATTTT; v_gene: TRBV6-6; j_gene: TRBJ1-3; d_gene: .; abundance: few
CDR3aa: CAWTNRDRGGYTF; CDR3nt: TGTGCCTGGACGAACCGGGACAGGGGAGGCTACACCTTC; v_gene: TRBV30; j_gene: TRBJ1-2; d_gene: TRBD1; abundance: .
CDR3aa: CASNRNTEAFF; CDR3nt: TGTGCCAGCAACAGGAACACTGAAGCTTTCTTT; v_gene: TRBV2; j_gene: TRBJ1-1; d_gene: .; abundance: .
CDR3aa: CASSRTSTNEKLFF; CDR3nt: TGTGCCAGCAGCCGGACGTCAACTAATGAAAAACTGTTTTTT; v_gene: TRBV6-5; j_gene: TRBJ1-4; d_gene: .; abundance: few
CDR3aa: CASSDRDRGQETQYF; CDR3nt: TGTGCCAGCAGCGACCGGGACAGGGGGCAGGAGACCCAGTACTTC; v_gene: TRBV9; j_gene: TRBJ2-5; d_gene: TRBD1; abundance: few
CDR3aa: CSVELQGSNTEAFF; CDR3nt: TGCAGCGTTGAACTACAGGGGTCGAACACTGAAGCTTTCTTT; v_gene: TRBV29-1; j_gene: TRBJ1-1; d_gene: TRBD1; abundance: .
CDR3aa: CAWSVQGPQYF; CDR3nt: TGTGCCTGGAGTGTACAGGGGCCGCAGTATTTT; v_gene: TRBV30; j_gene: TRBJ2-3; d_gene: TRBD1; abundance: few
CDR3aa: CAISQGGETQYF; CDR3nt: TGTGCCATCAGTCAGGGAGGAGAGACCCAGTACTTC; v_gene: TRBV6-1; j_gene: TRBJ2-5; d_gene: .; abundance: .
CDR3aa: CASSLDWAGKTNYGYTF; CDR3nt: TGTGCCAGCAGCTTAGATTGGGCAGGGAAGACCAACTATGGCTACACCTTC; v_gene: TRBV11-2; j_gene: TRBJ1-2; d_gene: .; abundance: .
CDR3aa: CAWIRRGPIDHNEQFF; CDR3nt: TGTGCCTGGATTCGCCGGGGCCCCATTGACCACAATGAGCAGTTCTTC; v_gene: TRBV30; j_gene: TRBJ2-1; d_gene: .; abundance: few
CDR3aa: CASGETRGTGELFF; CDR3nt: TGTGCTAGTGGCGAGACCAGGGGCACCGGGGAGCTGTTTTTT; v_gene: TRBV12-5; j_gene: TRBJ2-2; d_gene: .; abundance: few
CDR3aa: CSARGIETQYF; CDR3nt: TGCAGTGCTAGAGGAATCGAGACCCAGTACTTC; v_gene: TRBV20-1; j_gene: TRBJ2-5; d_gene: .; abundance: few